The source of this TCR beta chain is a study of blood T cell repertoires in COVID-19. Study context: The cDNA or gDNA used as material had been derived from T cells, B-cell-depleted T cells, or PBMCs.

Original handling: Amplification from reference gene primers served as the basis for estimated nucleated cell counts. The assay was immunoSEQ multiplex PCR, and TCRdb's table has in-frame clones only and misses some. Clone size and the V and J calls come from that table; the DNA yielded D and trimming. The sample lists 70,000 to 95,000 clones; almost 95% were seen once. V lost 4 bases, J lost 3 bases, and 6 bases stayed unmatched. CDR1 is LNHNV, CDR2 YYDKDF, per germline (reference sequence). This CDR3 region has 15 residues. The sample holds one count of this clone. The V call is TRBV15, the J call TRBJ2-3, with 8 bases aligning to TRBD2. The sample comprised peripheral blood. This clonotype originated in a woman between 55 and 75 years old with active COVID-19. The CDR3 loop reads CATSIRTSLTDTQYF. CDR3 in DNA: TGTGCCACCAGCATAAGGACTAGCCTGACAGATACGCAGTATTTT.